A single sample gave rise to the 5 T cell receptor beta chains below, sequenced in a study of patients and donors after allogeneic stem cell transplantation (TCRdb year 2020). The receptor library was made with RT-PCR. The instrument given in TCRdb is NextSeq 550. TCRdb trimmed the raw reads at Q25, called clones with MiXCR and kept productive beta chains. Duplicate CDR3 protein sequences are folded into a single record with the most common DNA and genes. Counted in this sample were more than 850,000 distinct CDR3 sequences; under 20% of them appeared once. Of the sample, 5% to 6.5% is held by the ten largest clones. Sequenced input: blood, either unsorted or a sorted T cell fraction (not recorded which). These receptors were obtained from a human donor who was either an allogeneic HSCT recipient or a stem cell or donor lymphocyte infusion donor (not recorded which). It is not recorded whose cells these are; they may come from a transplant donor.

The chain recombines TRBV11-2 with TRBJ2-1; the D is unclear. The CDR3 contains 12 residues. The V and J ends lost 5 bases and 10 bases respectively, with 12 bases between them. The germline CDR1 and CDR2 sequences are SGHAT and FQNNGV. The CDR3 region has the DNA TGTGCCAGCAGCCTTGGACGCCTAGAGCAGTTCTTC. Translating gives CASSLGRLEQFF.

This chain connects TRBV11-2 to TRBJ2-3, with 9 nucleotides matching TRBD2. The J segment lost 2 bases and the V segment lost 5 bases, leaving 14 bases of the junction unmatched. Germline V gene sequence: CDR1 SGHAT, CDR2 FQNNGV. The CDR3 has 18 amino acids. CDR3 bases: TGTGCCAGCAGCCCCCGGTTGGGCGGGAGGGCCGACACAGATACGCAGTATTTT. Its translation: CASSPRLGGRADTDTQYF. The variable domain in full, with the rest retrieved from reference TRBV11-2 and TRBJ2-3, is EAGVAQSPRYKIIEKRQSVAFWCNPISGHATLYWYQQILGQGPKLLIQFQNNGVVDDSQLPKDRFSAERLKGVDSTLKIQPAKLEDSAVYLCASSPRLGGRADTDTQYFGPGTRLTVL.

CDR3 coding DNA: TGCGCCAGCAGCCAAGATCGGGCAGGGGGCATTGATCACTATGGCTACACCTTC. It is translated as CASSQDRAGGIDHYGYTF. J is TRBJ1-2 and V is TRBV4-1; 8 nucleotides align to TRBD1. This CDR3 has 18 residues. V gave up 0 bases and J gave up 3 bases; unmatched junction bases: 12. CDR1 MGHRA and CDR2 YSYEKL come from the germline V gene.

This clonotype was found a few times. The chain employs TRBV5-1 and TRBJ1-2; 7 bases fit TRBD1. CDR3 size: 15 residues. Trimming removed 0 bases from V and 4 bases from J; junction bases left unmatched: 6. Germline V gene sequence: CDR1 SGHRS, CDR2 YFSETQ. CDR3 sequence: CASSLADRDPYGYTF. The CDR3 DNA reads TGCGCCAGCAGCTTGGCCGACAGGGATCCCTATGGCTACACCTTC.

The chain carries TRBV21-1 and TRBJ2-7. TRBV21-1 is tagged as a pseudogene. There are 15 residues in the CDR3. The CDR3 loop reads CASSKVNTITYEQYF. DNA for the CDR3: TGTGCCAGCAGCAAAGTGAACACCATTACCTACGAGCAGTACTTC.